This TCR beta chain emerged from a study of OX40 agonist ivuxolimab in advanced cancers. The wider study: Head and neck, renal cell, melanoma or hepatocellular carcinoma were the cancers that dose-escalation patients had.

From germline, CDR1 is MDHEN and CDR2 SYDVKM. V dropped 4 bases and J dropped 0; count of bases not matched to a gene: 2. The CDR3 spans 14 residues. Overall study results and limits: The study observed clonal expansion of CD4+ and CD8+ blood T cells by week 6 at 0.1 to 3.0 mg/kg. Researchers report that CD8+ T cells had, on average, more expanded clones than CD4+.

About this clone itself: What it binds is unknown.

Profiled with immunoSEQ multiplex PCR; TCRdb holds only in-frame clones, not every one. Among 50,000 to 65,000 clones listed, about nine tenths were seen once. J is TRBJ2-7 and V is TRBV28; 8 bases line up with TRBD1. The clonotype was recovered from an adult with an advanced solid tumor such as melanoma, head and neck, liver or kidney cancer. Here the sequenced sample was CD4+ or CD8+ T cells sorted from blood, taken in a trial of the OX40 agonist ivuxolimab. CDR3 protein: CASSSGGISYEQYF. The CDR3, as DNA: TGTGCCAGCAGTTCAGGGGGCATCTCCTACGAGCAGTACTTC.